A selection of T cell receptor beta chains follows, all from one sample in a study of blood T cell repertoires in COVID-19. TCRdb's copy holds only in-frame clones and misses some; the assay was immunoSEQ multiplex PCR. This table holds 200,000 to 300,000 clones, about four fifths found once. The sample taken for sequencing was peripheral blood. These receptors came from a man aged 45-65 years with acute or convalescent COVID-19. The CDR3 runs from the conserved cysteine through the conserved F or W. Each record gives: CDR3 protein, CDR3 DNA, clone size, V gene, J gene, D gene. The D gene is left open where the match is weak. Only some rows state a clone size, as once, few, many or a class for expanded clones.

CDR3aa: CASTPVAGGRNEQFF
CDR3nt: TGTGCCAGCACGCCGGTAGCGGGAGGGCGGAATGAGCAGTTCTTC
abundance: -
v_gene: TRBV6-5
j_gene: TRBJ2-1
d_gene: TRBD2

CDR3aa: CASSLGRGLPGELFF
CDR3nt: TGTGCCAGCAGCTTGGGCAGGGGGCTCCCCGGGGAGCTGTTTTTT
abundance: few
v_gene: TRBV11-2
j_gene: TRBJ2-2
d_gene: TRBD1

CDR3aa: CASTETSGSTDTQYF
CDR3nt: TGTGCCAGCACTGAGACTAGCGGGAGCACAGATACGCAGTATTTT
abundance: -
v_gene: TRBV6-4
j_gene: TRBJ2-3
d_gene: TRBD2

CDR3aa: CATNTPGTGGYTF
CDR3nt: TGTGCCACCAATACTCCCGGCACAGGAGGCTACACCTTC
abundance: -
v_gene: TRBV6-5
j_gene: TRBJ1-2
d_gene: -

CDR3aa: CATSREGPGSYNEQFF
CDR3nt: TGTGCCACCAGCAGAGAGGGCCCTGGCTCCTACAATGAGCAGTTCTTC
abundance: -
v_gene: TRBV15
j_gene: TRBJ2-1
d_gene: -

CDR3aa: CAISTTSGIADTQYF
CDR3nt: TGTGCCATCAGCACCACTAGCGGGATTGCCGATACGCAGTATTTT
abundance: -
v_gene: TRBV10-3
j_gene: TRBJ2-3
d_gene: TRBD2

CDR3aa: CASSTEGSPLHF
CDR3nt: TGTGCCAGCTCAACGGAGGGTTCACCCCTCCACTTT
abundance: -
v_gene: TRBV12-3/TRBV12-4
j_gene: TRBJ1-6
d_gene: -

CDR3aa: CASRPFVSENIQYF
CDR3nt: TGTGCCAGCAGACCGTTCGTTTCGGAAAACATTCAGTACTTC
abundance: once
v_gene: TRBV7-9
j_gene: TRBJ2-4
d_gene: -

CDR3aa: CASSYFNRVGYTF
CDR3nt: TGTGCCAGCAGTTACTTCAACAGGGTTGGCTACACCTTC
abundance: -
v_gene: TRBV6-5
j_gene: TRBJ1-2
d_gene: -

CDR3aa: CASKQLANQPQHF
CDR3nt: TGTGCCAGCAAACAGCTCGCCAATCAGCCCCAGCATTTT
abundance: -
v_gene: TRBV6-5
j_gene: TRBJ1-5
d_gene: -

CDR3aa: CASKGRRDPYGELFF
CDR3nt: TGTGCCAGCAAAGGAAGGCGGGACCCCTACGGGGAGCTGTTTTTT
abundance: -
v_gene: TRBV2
j_gene: TRBJ2-2
d_gene: -

CDR3aa: CASSARRRDKQYF
CDR3nt: TGTGCCAGCAGCGCCCGCCGTAGGGACAAGCAGTACTTC
abundance: -
v_gene: TRBV5-8
j_gene: TRBJ2-7
d_gene: -

CDR3aa: CASSPTGGDYGYTF
CDR3nt: TGTGCCAGCAGCCCTACAGGGGGGGACTATGGCTACACCTTC
abundance: -
v_gene: TRBV7-3
j_gene: TRBJ1-2
d_gene: TRBD1

CDR3aa: CASSPQGALSGYTF
CDR3nt: TGTGCCAGCAGCCCACAGGGGGCGCTAAGTGGCTACACCTTC
abundance: -
v_gene: TRBV27
j_gene: TRBJ1-2
d_gene: TRBD1

CDR3aa: CASSFRGGGEAFF
CDR3nt: TGTGCCAGCAGTTTTCGGGGGGGCGGTGAAGCTTTCTTT
abundance: -
v_gene: TRBV28
j_gene: TRBJ1-1
d_gene: -